This T cell receptor (beta chain) was captured in a study of CXCR3-negative and CXCR3-positive naive CD8 T cells (dated by TCRdb to about 2019). Context from the whole study: In total, approximately 130 million TRB reads were obtained, corresponding to roughly 1.5 +/- 0.3 million reads per library. Diversity and physicochemical repertoire analyses covered roughly eleven donors pooled from two independent experiments. The TRBV-TRBJ cluster analysis covered naive subsets from a handful of donors and memory cells from 3 donors.

TCRdb records NextSeq 550 as the sequencer. The Human TCR Profiling Kit (MiLaboratory) was used to make UMI-labeled 5' RACE TRB cDNA libraries. cDNA synthesis used the entire amount of extracted RNA, and PCR amplification then used the entire amount of cDNA produced. Libraries were prepared in parallel with an identical number of PCR cycles. The paper's data handling went like this. About 50,000 +/- 9,200 unique UMI-labeled TRB cDNA molecules per library were extracted with MIGEC and MiXCR, with at least two reads per UMI required. On average, each library contained about 40,000 +/- 10,000 functional in-frame TRB CDR3 nucleotide clonotypes without stop codons. After downsampling to 5000 UMI-labeled TRB molecules per sample, diversity metrics such as normalized Shannon-Wiener and Chao1 were calculated in VDJtools. Clonotype-size-weighted physicochemical properties of the central five CDR3 residues (interaction energy, strength, volume and Kidera factor 4) were computed in VDJtools. TCRdb reprocessed the raw reads; every CDR3 protein sequence is a single record, and DNA is not supplied. What appears here as the V and J calls and clone size reflects TCRdb's work, not the paper's. The sample has tens of thousands of distinct CDR3 sequences on record. Approximately 0.8% of the sample rests with the top ten.

Comments on this clonotype: Its antigen is still unknown.

Inclusive of the bounding cysteine and phenylalanine, the CDR3 is 17 residues long. DNA is not on record. From the germline V gene (reference sequence), CDR1 is SSHAT and CDR2 is FNYEAQ. Here is what the overall study found, with its caveats: TRB CDR3s from CXCR3-positive naive cells showed higher hydrophobicity (lower Kidera factor 4), lower energy, and higher strength and volume indices than CXCR3-negative naive cells. TRBV-TRBJ usage was similar between naive CXCR3-negative and CXCR3-positive cells from the same donor, while memory cells showed distinct patterns. Comparably high repertoire diversity was found in both naive subsets, whereas much lower repertoire diversity was found in memory CD8+ T cells. Because surface CD5, which is linked to self-reactivity in mice, was comparable between the naive subsets, TCR interaction strength was also inferred from TRB CDR3 physicochemical properties. Because CXCR3 expression was partially decreased after cryopreservation, freshly isolated PBMCs were used for most assays.

For every CD8+ T cell subset, over 250,000 cells were flow-sorted straight into RLT lysis buffer, and each subset was sorted in triplicate. To exclude memory contaminants, naive CD8+ T cells were stringently defined as CD45RO-CCR7+CD27+CD95-. Standard density gradient centrifugation was used to isolate peripheral blood mononuclear cells from buffy coats. A FACSAria III was used to flow-sort naive CD8+ T cells into CXCR3-negative and CXCR3-positive populations. An RNeasy Mini Kit was used to extract total RNA from the sorted cells. The rearrangement combines TRBV7-7 with TRBJ2-7; TCRdb's D call of TRBD1 is untestable without DNA. This receptor was identified in a human donor in good health. Some clones in this sample may be carry-over from other donors' samples. Source material: naive CXCR3+ CD8+ T cells from blood. The cell subset or site label corresponds to: CD45RO-CCR7+CD27+CD95- naive CD8+ T cells expressing CXCR3 (TNR3+). The CDR3 in this case is CASSLSFGGQGDPEQYF.